Following are 27 T cell receptor beta chains from one sample sequenced in a study of blood T cell repertoires in COVID-19. Using immunoSEQ multiplex PCR, the repertoire was profiled, and TCRdb retains in-frame clones only, with some absent. The sample consists of tens of thousands of clones, more than 75% of them appearing once. Sequencing was carried out using peripheral blood. These receptors all come from a man aged 45 to 65 with active COVID-19.

V gene TRBV14 combines with J gene TRBJ1-1; D gene uncertain. V lost 0 bases to trimming and J lost 10 bases, with 15 bases between them. The germline CDR1 and CDR2 sequences are SGHDN and FVKESK. CDR3 size: 14 residues. For the CDR3, the DNA is TGTGCCAGCAGCCAAGATCCGCGAACGGTTGGAGCTTTCTTT. Translation: CASSQDPRTVGAFF.

The V gene is TRBV5-5, the J gene TRBJ2-5; D is unclear. This CDR3 is 14 amino acids long. Deletions cut 4 bases from V and 5 bases from J, with 15 bases between. Looked up from germline, CDR1 is SGHKS and CDR2 is YYEKEE (reference sequence). The CDR3 DNA sequence: TGTGCCAGCAGCGTCGCAACAGTTGGCGAGACCCAGTACTTC. It translates to CASSVATVGETQYF.

The V call is TRBV7-3, the J call TRBJ2-3; the D gene is possibly TRBD2 (5 bases). In germline, CDR1 is SGHTA, CDR2 FQGTGA. The CDR3 is made up of 16 amino acids. V lost 3 bases, J lost 0 bases, and 13 bases lay in between. The CDR3 spells CASSLRHTGSTDTQYF. CDR3 nucleotides: TGTGCCAGCAGCTTGCGACACACGGGGAGCACAGATACGCAGTATTTT.

The V call is TRBV11-2, the J call TRBJ2-3; 10 bases align to TRBD1. The germline gives CDR1 SGHAT, CDR2 FQNNGV. The V gene end was trimmed by 2 bases and the J gene end by 8 bases; junction bases not matched to a gene: 7. This CDR3 has 15 residues. CDR3 sequence (DNA): TGTGCCAGCAGCTTAAGGGACAGGGGAGAAGGTACGCAGTATTTT. It is translated as CASSLRDRGEGTQYF.

The V and J genes are TRBV21-1 and TRBJ1-1; the D call of TRBD1 is as the table states it, not checked on the DNA. TRBV21-1 is marked as a pseudogene. This CDR3 has 15 amino acids. This CDR3 is CASSKEGISIKEAFF. Here the CDR3 DNA reads TGTGCCAGCAGCAAAGAGGGGATCTCAATTAAGGAAGCTTTCTTT.

The V call is TRBV6-5, the J call TRBJ1-1; TRBD1 is a possible D gene (5 bases). CDR1 is MNHEY and CDR2 is SVGAGI in the germline V gene. The CDR3 runs to 13 residues. The V and J ends lost 5 bases and 5 bases respectively, with 12 bases between them. CDR3 sequence reads: CASSTAGRTEAFF. Here the CDR3 DNA reads TGTGCCAGCAGTACCGCAGGGAGGACTGAAGCTTTCTTT.

CDR3 nucleotide sequence: TGTGCCAGCCGCTCCGGGGGTACCAATCAGCCCCAGCATTTT. It codes for CASRSGGTNQPQHF. V gene TRBV28 combines with J gene TRBJ1-5, with D possibly matching TRBD1 (5 bases). The CDR3 contains 14 residues. The germline gives CDR1 MDHEN, CDR2 SYDVKM. Trimming stripped 8 bases from V and 3 bases from J, with 14 bases between.

This sequence joins TRBV6-2 or TRBV6-3 and TRBJ1-6, with D hard to call. Trimming pared 0 bases from V and 0 bases from J, leaving 12 bases between. This CDR3 is 18 amino acids long. Germline V gene lookup returns CDR1 MNHEY and CDR2 SVGEGT. The chain's CDR3 is CASSYSGLLSSYNSPLHF. CDR3 coding DNA: TGTGCCAGCAGTTACTCAGGACTGCTGAGCTCCTATAATTCACCCCTCCACTTT.

CDR3 residues: CASSVRLAEEQYF. CDR3 coding DNA: TGTGCCAGCAGCGTCCGTCTAGCGGAAGAGCAGTACTTC. This rearrangement joins TRBV14 to TRBJ2-7, with 7 positions matching TRBD2. Trimming cost V 5 bases and J 7 bases; bases outside gene matches: 8. The CDR3 sequence is 13 residues long. CDR1 is SGHDN and CDR2 is FVKESK in the germline V gene.

The V call is TRBV9, the J call TRBJ2-2; D gene uncertain. The CDR3 covers 13 residues. V lost 0 bases and J 5 bases, leaving 5 bases between the germline ends. Germline V gene data show CDR1 as SGDLS and CDR2 as YYNGEE. CDR3 bases: TGTGCCAGCAGCGTAGCGGTTACCGGGGAGCTGTTTTTT. It encodes CASSVAVTGELFF.

This chain links TRBV28 with TRBJ1-2; 7 bases fit TRBD1. Germline trimming cut 6 bases from V and 5 bases from J; bases unmatched to any gene: 3. Germline CDR1 reads MDHEN; CDR2 reads SYDVKM. CDR3 length: 12 residues. The CDR3: CASSPTGYGYTF. CDR3 nucleotide sequence: TGTGCCAGCAGCCCGACAGGGTATGGCTACACCTTC.

V is TRBV4-3 and J is TRBJ2-1; TRBD2 agrees at 9 bases. The CDR3 covers 13 residues. J lost 6 bases, V lost 8 bases, and 5 bases had no gene match. The V gene's germline CDR1 is LGHNA and CDR2 YSLEER. The CDR3 DNA reads as TGCGCCAGCGGGCTAGCGGGGTCCAATGAGCAGTTCTTC. It is translated as CASGLAGSNEQFF.

This chain uses TRBV5-1 with TRBJ1-4, with D uncertain. The V end lost 5 bases, the J end lost 8 bases, and 13 bases lay between the germline ends. Looked up from germline, CDR1 is SGHRS and CDR2 is YFSETQ. The CDR3 length is 13 residues. The chain's CDR3 is CASRLGLGEKLFF. As DNA, the CDR3 is TGCGCCAGCAGACTCGGTCTGGGCGAAAAACTGTTTTTT.

The chain has TRBV9 and TRBJ2-1; TRBD2 aligns across 8 bases. V shed 4 bases, J shed 1 base, and the junction held 7 bases outside the gene matches. The germline CDR1 and CDR2 sequences are SGDLS and YYNGEE. The CDR3 has 16 residues. The CDR3 is CASSPMAGGSYNEQFF. The CDR3 DNA reads as TGTGCCAGCAGCCCTATGGCGGGGGGATCCTACAATGAGCAGTTCTTC.

The chain joins TRBV5-5 to TRBJ2-7, with 9 bases fitting TRBD1. V lost 4 bases, J lost 5 bases, and 16 bases stayed unmatched. This CDR3 is 17 amino acids long. Germline V CDR1 and CDR2: SGHKS, YYEKEE (reference sequence). The CDR3 region is CASSGTFGTGPFHEQYF. The CDR3 DNA sequence: TGTGCCAGCAGCGGGACCTTCGGGACAGGGCCTTTCCACGAGCAGTACTTC.

This chain connects TRBV6-4 to TRBJ2-2; possibly TRBD2 for D (5 bases). CDR1 is MRHNA, CDR2 SNTAGT, per germline. The V end was cut by 2 bases, the J end by 3 bases, with 13 bases between. The CDR3 totals 16 residues. The CDR3 DNA follows: TGTGCCAGCAGTGACACACATTTGAGGGACACCGGGGAGCTGTTTTTT. This encodes CASSDTHLRDTGELFF.

The chain combines TRBV6-1 with TRBJ1-3; D is perhaps TRBD1 (5 bases). CDR1 is MNHNS and CDR2 is SASEGT in the germline V gene. The CDR3 runs to 15 residues. Trimming stripped 0 bases from V and 1 base from J, with 7 bases between. The CDR3 DNA is TGTGCCAGCAGTGAAGCTGCAGGGTCTGGAAACACCATATATTTT. Protein: CASSEAAGSGNTIYF.

The gene calls are TRBV7-2 and TRBJ2-7, with D perhaps TRBD2 (7 bases). The germline V gene encodes CDR1 SGHTA and CDR2 FQGNSA. The CDR3 runs 13 residues. V was cut by 9 bases and J by 1 base, with 13 bases left in between. The chain's CDR3 is CASGRGLSYEQYF. CDR3 nucleotides: TGTGCCAGTGGGCGGGGGCTGTCCTACGAGCAGTACTTC.

J is TRBJ1-3 and V is TRBV24-1; 9 bases are shared with TRBD1. Germline V gene sequence: CDR1 KGHDR, CDR2 SFDVKD. The CDR3 covers 15 residues. J gave up 4 bases and V 4 bases, and 4 bases lay outside the gene matches. The CDR3: CATSDTGTGGNTIYF. CDR3 bases: TGTGCCACCAGTGACACCGGGACAGGGGGAAACACCATATATTTT.

The chain is built from TRBV28 and TRBJ2-7, with D maybe TRBD2 (5 bases). V lost 7 bases to trimming and J lost 3 bases, with 10 bases between them. Per germline, CDR1 MDHEN and CDR2 SYDVKM. CDR3 length: 12 residues. As DNA, the CDR3 is TGTGCCAGCACCACAGCGGACTACGAGCAGTACTTC. Amino acids: CASTTADYEQYF. The full variable domain, its missing parts supplied by reference TRBV28 and TRBJ2-7, is DVKVTQSSRYLVKRTGEKVFLECVQDMDHENMFWYRQDPGLGLRLIYFSYDVKMKEKGDIPEGYSVSREKKERFSLILESASTNQTSMYLCASTTADYEQYFGPGTRLTVT.

The rearrangement links TRBV19 to TRBJ1-2; TRBD1 matches 7 bases. The J segment lost 5 bases and the V segment lost 5 bases, leaving 8 bases of the junction unmatched. Germline-derived CDR1 and CDR2 are LNHDA and SQIVND (reference sequence). This CDR3 comprises 14 residues. The CDR3 DNA follows: TGTGCCAGTAGTCCCGGACAGGCGAGTTATGGCTACACCTTC. It encodes CASSPGQASYGYTF.

This chain uses TRBV30 with TRBJ1-5, with a weak D call TRBD1 (6 bases). The length of the CDR3 is 12 residues. The V and J ends lost 2 bases and 11 bases respectively, with 13 bases between them. CDR1 and CDR2 (germline): GTSNPN, SVGIG (reference sequence). The CDR3 DNA reads as TGTGCCTGGAGTACGGGACATCGAGCCCAGCATTTT. Translating gives CAWSTGHRAQHF.

This chain links TRBV5-1 with TRBJ2-5; D ambiguous. CDR3 length equals 13 residues. The germline V gene has CDR1 SGHRS and CDR2 YFSETQ. V lost 0 bases, J lost 5 bases, and 8 bases lay in between. The DNA of the CDR3 is TGCGCCAGCAGCTTGGACTCACAGGAGACCCAGTACTTC. This sequence encodes CASSLDSQETQYF.

This sequence joins TRBV27 and TRBJ2-3; 7 positions match TRBD2. With 6 bases clipped from V and 2 bases from J, the junction kept 5 bases outside the gene matches. The CDR3 consists of 14 residues. Germline V gene lookup returns CDR1 MNHEY and CDR2 SMNVEV (reference sequence). Written as DNA, the CDR3 is TGTGCCAGCAGCGAGCGGGAAACCACAGATACGCAGTATTTT. Its protein is CASSERETTDTQYF.

The chain couples TRBV15 to TRBJ1-2; no clear D gene. The CDR3 covers 15 residues. V lost 0 bases and J lost 8, with 16 bases in between. CDR1 and CDR2 from the germline V gene are LNHNV and YYDKDF (reference sequence). CDR3 protein: CATSRDRPSPEGYTF. The CDR3 DNA reads TGTGCCACCAGCAGAGATCGCCCCTCACCGGAGGGCTACACCTTC.

CDR3 nucleotides: TGTGCCAGCAGCTCAGCCGGGACAGGGAACACCGGGGAGCTGTTTTTT. Its translation is CASSSAGTGNTGELFF. The chain carries TRBV7-2 and TRBJ2-2, with TRBD1 matching 8 bases. CDR3 length: 16 residues. Per germline, CDR1 SGHTA and CDR2 FQGNSA. Losses at the gene ends were 4 bases for V and 1 base for J; bases not matched to a gene: 5. The whole variable domain, filled in from reference TRBV7-2 and TRBJ2-2, reads GAGVSQSPSNKVTEKGKDVELRCDPISGHTALYWYRQSLGQGLEFLIYFQGNSAPDKSGLPSDRFSAERTGGSVSTLTIQRTQQEDSAVYLCASSSAGTGNTGELFFGEGSRLTVL.

The chain employs TRBV7-3 and TRBJ2-1, with TRBD2 matching 14 bases. From germline, CDR1 is SGHTA and CDR2 FQGTGA. This CDR3 is 18 amino acids long. The trim removed 3 bases at V and 1 base at J, leaving 5 bases unmatched. This chain's CDR3 is CASSLGLAGVESYNEQFF. CDR3 nucleotide sequence: TGTGCCAGCAGCTTGGGACTAGCGGGAGTAGAGTCCTACAATGAGCAGTTCTTC.